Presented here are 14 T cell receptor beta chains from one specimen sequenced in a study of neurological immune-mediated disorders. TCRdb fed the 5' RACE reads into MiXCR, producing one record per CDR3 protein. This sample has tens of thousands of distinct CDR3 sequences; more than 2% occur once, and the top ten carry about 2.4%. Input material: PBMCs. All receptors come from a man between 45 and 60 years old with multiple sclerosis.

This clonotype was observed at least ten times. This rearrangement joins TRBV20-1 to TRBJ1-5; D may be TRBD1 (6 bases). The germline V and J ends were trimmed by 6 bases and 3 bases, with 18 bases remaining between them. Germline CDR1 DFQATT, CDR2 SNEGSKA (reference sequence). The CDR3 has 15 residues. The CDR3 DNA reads TGCAGTGCCAGGGGAGGGGGGGTCACCAATCAGCCCCAGCATTTT. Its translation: CSARGGGVTNQPQHF.

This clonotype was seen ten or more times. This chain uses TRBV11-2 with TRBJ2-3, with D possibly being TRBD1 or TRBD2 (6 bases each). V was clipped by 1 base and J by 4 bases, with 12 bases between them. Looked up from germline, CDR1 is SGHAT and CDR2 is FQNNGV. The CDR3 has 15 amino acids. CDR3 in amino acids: CASSLVGGRSDTQYF. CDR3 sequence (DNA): TGTGCCAGCAGCTTAGTTGGGGGGCGGTCAGATACGCAGTATTTT.

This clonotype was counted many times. CDR3 residues: CASTGQDSYEQYF. The CDR3 coding sequence is TGTGCCAGCACGGGACAGGACTCCTACGAGCAGTACTTC. The chain uses TRBV6-2 or TRBV6-3 and TRBJ2-7; 8 nucleotides match TRBD1. Germline values: CDR1 MNHEY, CDR2 SVGEGT. J gave up 0 bases and V 7 bases, and 2 bases lay outside the gene matches. The CDR3 runs 13 residues.

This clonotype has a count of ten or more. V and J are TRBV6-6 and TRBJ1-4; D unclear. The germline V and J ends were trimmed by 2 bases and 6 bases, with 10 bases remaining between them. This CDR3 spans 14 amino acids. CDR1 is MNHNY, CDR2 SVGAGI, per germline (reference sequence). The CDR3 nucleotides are TGTGCCAGCAGTTACGAGAGGACGTATGAAAAACTGTTTTTT. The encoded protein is CASSYERTYEKLFF.

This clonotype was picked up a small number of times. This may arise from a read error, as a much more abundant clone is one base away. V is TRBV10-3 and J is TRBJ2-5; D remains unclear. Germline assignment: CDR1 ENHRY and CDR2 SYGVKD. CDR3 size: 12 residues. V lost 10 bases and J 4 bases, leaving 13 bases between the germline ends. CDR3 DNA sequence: TGTGCCACCGGGCAGACGAGAGAGACCCAGTACTTC. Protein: CATGQTRETQYF.

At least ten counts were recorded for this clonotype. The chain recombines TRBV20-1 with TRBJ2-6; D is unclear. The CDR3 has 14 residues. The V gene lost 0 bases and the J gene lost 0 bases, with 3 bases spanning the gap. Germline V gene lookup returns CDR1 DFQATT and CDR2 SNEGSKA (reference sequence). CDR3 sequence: CSAREGSGANVLTF. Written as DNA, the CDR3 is TGCAGTGCTAGAGAAGGCTCTGGGGCCAACGTCCTGACTTTC.

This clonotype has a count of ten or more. For the CDR3, the DNA is TGTGCCAGCAGCTTGGTAGGCCAGCTAAATCAGCCCCAGCATTTT. Its translation is CASSLVGQLNQPQHF. The J gene is TRBJ1-5, the V gene TRBV5-5; the D is unclear. The germline V gene encodes CDR1 SGHKS and CDR2 YYEKEE (reference sequence). Trimming took 0 bases from V and 4 from J, leaving 11 bases between them. CDR3 length: 15 residues.

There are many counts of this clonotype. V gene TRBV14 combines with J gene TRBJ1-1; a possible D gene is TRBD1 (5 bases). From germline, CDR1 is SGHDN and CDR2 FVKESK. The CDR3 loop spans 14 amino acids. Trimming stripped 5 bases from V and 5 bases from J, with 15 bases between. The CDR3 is CASSSIPGGTEAFF. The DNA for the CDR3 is TGTGCCAGCAGCTCTATTCCGGGGGGGACTGAAGCTTTCTTT.

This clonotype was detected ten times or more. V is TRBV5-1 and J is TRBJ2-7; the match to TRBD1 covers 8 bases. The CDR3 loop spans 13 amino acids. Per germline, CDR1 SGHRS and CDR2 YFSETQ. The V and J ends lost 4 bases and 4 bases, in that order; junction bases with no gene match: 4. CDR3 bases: TGCGCCAGCAGCCCGGGACAGGATTACGAGCAGTACTTC. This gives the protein CASSPGQDYEQYF.

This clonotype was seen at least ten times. CDR3 nucleotide sequence: TGTGCCACCAGTGACCAAAGGGCGGGGGGCGAAAACATTCAGTACTTC. Translated: CATSDQRAGGENIQYF. The genes are TRBV24-1 and TRBJ2-4; 8 bases line up with TRBD2. V gave up 4 bases and J gave up 5 bases; unmatched junction bases: 9. Looked up from germline, CDR1 is KGHDR and CDR2 is SFDVKD. This CDR3 contains 16 residues.

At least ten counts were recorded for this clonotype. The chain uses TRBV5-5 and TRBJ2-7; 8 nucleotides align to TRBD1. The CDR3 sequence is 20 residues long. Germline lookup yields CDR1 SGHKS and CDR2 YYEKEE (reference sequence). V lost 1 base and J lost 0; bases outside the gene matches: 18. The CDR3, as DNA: TGTGCCAGCAGCTTGTCATCTGGGACAGGACACCTTAGGAGCTCCTACGAGCAGTACTTC. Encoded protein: CASSLSSGTGHLRSSYEQYF.

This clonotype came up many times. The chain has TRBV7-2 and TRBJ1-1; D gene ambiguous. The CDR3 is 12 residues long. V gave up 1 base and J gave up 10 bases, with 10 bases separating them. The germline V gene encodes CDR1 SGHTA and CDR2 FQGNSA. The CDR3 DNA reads TGTGCCAGCAGCTTAGTTGCGGGGAGAGCTTTCTTT. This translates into CASSLVAGRAFF.

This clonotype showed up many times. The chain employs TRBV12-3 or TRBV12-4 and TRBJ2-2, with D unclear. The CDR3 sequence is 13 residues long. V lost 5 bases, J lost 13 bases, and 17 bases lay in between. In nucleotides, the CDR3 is TGTGCCAGCAGTCCATCAGTCCCTGTGTGGCTGTTTTTT. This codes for CASSPSVPVWLFF.

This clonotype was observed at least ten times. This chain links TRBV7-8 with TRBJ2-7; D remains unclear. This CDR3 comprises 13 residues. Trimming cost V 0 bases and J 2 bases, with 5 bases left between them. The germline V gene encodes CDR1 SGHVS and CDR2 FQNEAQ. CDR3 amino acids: CASSLAVAYEQYF. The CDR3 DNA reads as TGTGCCAGCAGCTTAGCGGTTGCCTACGAGCAGTACTTC.